The clone carrying this T cell receptor (beta chain) was observed at least ten times. What it recognizes is unknown. Excluded: other autoimmune disease, uncontrolled infection, pregnancy or lactation. This record comes from a study of Graves' ophthalmopathy and Graves' hyperthyroidism. Whole-study context: Peripheral blood was obtained at first diagnosis, ahead of any treatment.

V was trimmed by 1 base and J by 10 bases, leaving 7 bases between them. There are 12 residues in the CDR3. Study-level points and caveats: The model achieved about 70% sensitivity and around 72% specificity for ophthalmopathy progression.

Transcripts of RNA were the source for amplifying TCR beta CDR3 regions. HTBI primers primed a first-round RT-PCR, and a second-round multiplex PCR followed. TCRdb used MiXCR to reprocess the multiplex PCR reads, holding one entry per CDR3 protein. The repertoire holds 300,000 to 500,000 distinct CDR3 sequences, with about 16% as singletons. The source of this sequence is a woman aged 18-35 years with stable Graves' hyperthyroidism. The V and J genes are TRBV12-3 or TRBV12-4 and TRBJ1-4; D remains unclear. The sample consisted of peripheral blood. CDR3 in DNA: TGTGCCAGCAGTTTAGGGGATCGAAAACTGTTTTTT. This sequence encodes CASSLGDRKLFF.